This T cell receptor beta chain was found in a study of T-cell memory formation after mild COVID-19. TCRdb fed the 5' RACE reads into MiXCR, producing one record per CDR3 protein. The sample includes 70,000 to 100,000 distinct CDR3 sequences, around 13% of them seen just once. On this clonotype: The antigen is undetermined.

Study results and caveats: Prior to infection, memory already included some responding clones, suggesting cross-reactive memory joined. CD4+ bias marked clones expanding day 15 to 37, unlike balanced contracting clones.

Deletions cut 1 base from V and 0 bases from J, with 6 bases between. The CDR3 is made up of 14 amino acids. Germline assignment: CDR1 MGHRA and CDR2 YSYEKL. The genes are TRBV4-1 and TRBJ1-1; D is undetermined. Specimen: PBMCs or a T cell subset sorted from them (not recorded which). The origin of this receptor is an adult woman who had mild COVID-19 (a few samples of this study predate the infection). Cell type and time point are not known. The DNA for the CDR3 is TGCGCCAGCAGCCAAGCAAGCTTGAACACTGAAGCTTTCTTT. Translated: CASSQASLNTEAFF.